The rows below give T cell receptor beta chains drawn from one sample of a study of T cell repertoires in cytomegalovirus infection. TCRdb used MiXCR to reprocess the reads, holding one entry per CDR3 protein. The sample shows 35,000 to 55,000 distinct CDR3 sequences, approximately 19% of them seen only once. What these receptors recognize is not known. Specimen: CD8+ T cells from cultured PBMCs, collected from culture after CMV antigen stimulation. The receptors derive from a human donor in good health (CMV status not recorded). Some clones in this sample may be carry-over from other donors' samples. CDR3s include the opening cysteine and the closing phenylalanine or tryptophan. A D gene is named only where the DNA matches it firmly. Rows give clone size only sometimes, using once, few, many, or a class for an expanded clone.

D gene: .
V gene: TRBV18
J gene: TRBJ1-1
clone size: .
CDR3 DNA: TGTGCCAGCTCGCCCGACGGGGGCACTGAAGCTTTCTTT
CDR3 protein: CASSPDGGTEAFF

D gene: .
V gene: TRBV6-2/TRBV6-3
J gene: TRBJ2-7
clone size: many
CDR3 DNA: TGTGCCAGCGAAGAAGGAGGGGCGCGGTACGAGCAGTACTTC
CDR3 protein: CASEEGGARYEQYF

D gene: TRBD2
V gene: TRBV7-6
J gene: TRBJ2-3
clone size: medium-sized
CDR3 DNA: TGTGCCAGCAGCCCAGCGGGGGGGATTGCAGATACGCAGTATTTT
CDR3 protein: CASSPAGGIADTQYF

D gene: .
V gene: TRBV6-2/TRBV6-3
J gene: TRBJ2-1
clone size: few
CDR3 DNA: TGTGCCAGCAGTTCTGCGGGGTCTTTATCAGGGGGGATCTTC
CDR3 protein: CASSSAGSLSGGIF

D gene: .
V gene: TRBV6-5
J gene: TRBJ2-1
clone size: few
CDR3 DNA: TGTGCCAGCAGCTCGGGGCAGGAAAGTGATGAGCAGTTCTTC
CDR3 protein: CASSSGQESDEQFF

D gene: TRBD2
V gene: TRBV10-3
J gene: TRBJ2-1
clone size: many
CDR3 DNA: TGTGCCATCAGTGCCCGATTTGGACTAGCGGGAGAGGGTGAGCAGTTCTTC
CDR3 protein: CAISARFGLAGEGEQFF

D gene: .
V gene: TRBV4-3
J gene: TRBJ2-7
clone size: few
CDR3 DNA: TGCGCCAGCAGCCAAGGTGGCCGGGGGTCAAGCTACGAGCAGTACTTC
CDR3 protein: CASSQGGRGSSYEQYF

D gene: TRBD2
V gene: TRBV15
J gene: TRBJ2-2
clone size: many
CDR3 DNA: TGTGCCACCAGCAGGCTAGCGGGGGCCGAGGGCGGGGAGCTGTTTTTT
CDR3 protein: CATSRLAGAEGGELFF

D gene: .
V gene: TRBV4-1
J gene: TRBJ2-1
clone size: many
CDR3 DNA: TGCGCCAGCAGCCAAGATATCCCAAAGACTTCTCACAATGAGCAGTTCTTC
CDR3 protein: CASSQDIPKTSHNEQFF

D gene: TRBD2
V gene: TRBV5-1
J gene: TRBJ2-3
clone size: few
CDR3 DNA: TGCGCCAGCAGCTCGGGACTAGCGGGGGCAGGGGATACGCAGTATTTT
CDR3 protein: CASSSGLAGAGDTQYF

D gene: .
V gene: TRBV7-6
J gene: TRBJ2-1
clone size: many
CDR3 DNA: TGTGCCAGCAGTTTTGAACCCGGGACCAGGGGGGACAGTGAGCAGTTCTTC
CDR3 protein: CASSFEPGTRGDSEQFF

D gene: TRBD2
V gene: TRBV4-3
J gene: TRBJ2-5
clone size: .
CDR3 DNA: TGCGCCAGCAGCCGCTCGGGGGGGCAAGAGACCCAGTACTTC
CDR3 protein: CASSRSGGQETQYF

D gene: TRBD1
V gene: TRBV24-1
J gene: TRBJ2-1
clone size: few
CDR3 DNA: TGTGCCACCAGTGACCGGACAGGAGCCTACAATGAGCAGTTCTTC
CDR3 protein: CATSDRTGAYNEQFF

D gene: TRBD1
V gene: TRBV12-3/TRBV12-4
J gene: TRBJ2-7
clone size: many
CDR3 DNA: TGTGCCAGCAGTCCAGGACAGGGGGCTGTTCGCGGGTTTGAGCAGTACTTC
CDR3 protein: CASSPGQGAVRGFEQYF

D gene: TRBD2
V gene: TRBV6-2/TRBV6-3
J gene: TRBJ2-3
clone size: .
CDR3 DNA: TGTGCCAGCAGTCCGGTGATAGCGGGAGGGCCTGGTACGCAGTATTTT
CDR3 protein: CASSPVIAGGPGTQYF

D gene: .
V gene: TRBV5-6
J gene: TRBJ1-1
clone size: many
CDR3 DNA: TGTGCCAGCAGCGCAGGGACGGAGAACACTGAAGCTTTCTTT
CDR3 protein: CASSAGTENTEAFF

D gene: .
V gene: TRBV18
J gene: TRBJ1-1
clone size: few
CDR3 DNA: TGTGCCAGCTCACCATTTGAGGACACTGAAGCTTTCTTT
CDR3 protein: CASSPFEDTEAFF

D gene: .
V gene: TRBV12-5
J gene: TRBJ2-7
clone size: few
CDR3 DNA: TGTGCTAGTGGTTTGGTACGGACAGAGCAGTACTTC
CDR3 protein: CASGLVRTEQYF

D gene: TRBD2
V gene: TRBV4-1
J gene: TRBJ2-5
clone size: .
CDR3 DNA: TGCGCCAACAGCCCGAAGGAGCGGGGGAAAGAGACCCAGTACTTC
CDR3 protein: CANSPKERGKETQYF

D gene: TRBD2
V gene: TRBV20-1
J gene: TRBJ2-1
clone size: many
CDR3 DNA: TGCAGTGCTAGTGTATGGACTAGCGGGAGTTTTGGGAATGAGCAGTTCTTC
CDR3 protein: CSASVWTSGSFGNEQFF

D gene: .
V gene: TRBV24-1
J gene: TRBJ1-1
clone size: many
CDR3 DNA: TGTGCCACCAGTGACCACCACGCCTTGACGTACTCGAACACTGAAGCTTTCTTT
CDR3 protein: CATSDHHALTYSNTEAFF

D gene: .
V gene: TRBV27
J gene: TRBJ1-5
clone size: .
CDR3 DNA: TGTGCCAGCAGTTTGAGTTCTTATAGCAATCAGCCCCAGCATTTT
CDR3 protein: CASSLSSYSNQPQHF

D gene: .
V gene: TRBV7-9
J gene: TRBJ2-5
clone size: few
CDR3 DNA: TGTGCCAGCAGCTTAGATCCAGTTGGTGGTCCTAAGACCCAGTACTTC
CDR3 protein: CASSLDPVGGPKTQYF

D gene: .
V gene: TRBV15
J gene: TRBJ1-1
clone size: .
CDR3 DNA: TGTGCCACCAGCAGAGATCAGGGGAAGTCGACTGAAGCTTTCTTT
CDR3 protein: CATSRDQGKSTEAFF

D gene: .
V gene: TRBV7-6
J gene: TRBJ1-2
clone size: few
CDR3 DNA: TGTGCCAGCAGCTTAGATGGGTCATCTTACGGCTACACCTTC
CDR3 protein: CASSLDGSSYGYTF

D gene: TRBD2
V gene: TRBV2
J gene: TRBJ2-7
clone size: .
CDR3 DNA: TGTGCCAGCAGTGATGGGCAGGGAGGGAACCACGAGCAGTACTTC
CDR3 protein: CASSDGQGGNHEQYF

D gene: TRBD2
V gene: TRBV4-3
J gene: TRBJ2-3
clone size: .
CDR3 DNA: TGCGCCAGCAGCCAAAGACTAGCTGACATCACAGATACGCAGTATTTT
CDR3 protein: CASSQRLADITDTQYF

D gene: TRBD2
V gene: TRBV6-1
J gene: TRBJ2-7
clone size: many
CDR3 DNA: TGTGCCAGCAGGAATAGCGGGGGGGCTTACGAGCAGTACTTC
CDR3 protein: CASRNSGGAYEQYF

D gene: .
V gene: TRBV7-2
J gene: TRBJ2-5
clone size: many
CDR3 DNA: TGTGCCAGCAGCTACCGTCAGCAGACCCAGTACTTC
CDR3 protein: CASSYRQQTQYF

D gene: .
V gene: TRBV29-1
J gene: TRBJ2-7
clone size: .
CDR3 DNA: TGCAGCGTTGAAGATCAGGCAGGGGAGTACGAGCAGTACTTC
CDR3 protein: CSVEDQAGEYEQYF

D gene: TRBD2
V gene: TRBV7-9
J gene: TRBJ2-1
clone size: .
CDR3 DNA: TGTGCCAGCAGCCAGACTAGCGGGAGGGCCAGTTATGAGCAGTTCTTC
CDR3 protein: CASSQTSGRASYEQFF

D gene: .
V gene: TRBV4-3
J gene: TRBJ2-1
clone size: .
CDR3 DNA: TGCGCCAGCAGCCAGGAACCGGGACACACCTCCTACAATGAGCAGTTCTTC
CDR3 protein: CASSQEPGHTSYNEQFF

D gene: TRBD1
V gene: TRBV6-6
J gene: TRBJ2-1
clone size: medium-sized
CDR3 DNA: TGTGCCAGCAACCCGACAGGGGGATCCTACAATGAGCAGTTCTTC
CDR3 protein: CASNPTGGSYNEQFF

D gene: .
V gene: TRBV6-2/TRBV6-3
J gene: TRBJ2-1
clone size: once
CDR3 DNA: TGTGCCAGCAGTTATCCCGGACTTTACAATGAGCAGTTCTTC
CDR3 protein: CASSYPGLYNEQFF

D gene: TRBD2
V gene: TRBV27
J gene: TRBJ2-1
clone size: few
CDR3 DNA: TGTGCCAGCAAAAAAGGACTAGCGGACTTACACAATGAGCAGTTCTTC
CDR3 protein: CASKKGLADLHNEQFF

D gene: .
V gene: TRBV19
J gene: TRBJ1-6
clone size: .
CDR3 DNA: TGTGCCAGTAGTATAGATGGGGGGTCCGGTTCACCCCTCCACTTT
CDR3 protein: CASSIDGGSGSPLHF

D gene: TRBD1
V gene: TRBV7-9
J gene: TRBJ1-6
clone size: many
CDR3 DNA: TGTGCCAGCAGCTTGGGACAGAGCTCCTATAATTCACCCCTCCACTTT
CDR3 protein: CASSLGQSSYNSPLHF

D gene: .
V gene: TRBV4-1
J gene: TRBJ2-1
clone size: many
CDR3 DNA: TGCGCCAGCAGCCAAGAACTAGCTAGTTACAATGAGCAGTTCTTC
CDR3 protein: CASSQELASYNEQFF

D gene: .
V gene: TRBV11-2
J gene: TRBJ1-2
clone size: .
CDR3 DNA: TGTGCCAGCTATGGACCCGGCAGGGATGGCTATGGCTACACCTTC
CDR3 protein: CASYGPGRDGYGYTF

D gene: .
V gene: TRBV9
J gene: TRBJ2-1
clone size: .
CDR3 DNA: TGTGCCAGCAGCGTAGTGGAGATGGACTTGAGTGAGCAGTTCTTC
CDR3 protein: CASSVVEMDLSEQFF

D gene: .
V gene: TRBV12-3/TRBV12-4
J gene: TRBJ2-3
clone size: .
CDR3 DNA: TGTGCCAGCAGTTTAATAGGGGGCACAGATACGCAGTATTTT
CDR3 protein: CASSLIGGTDTQYF

D gene: TRBD1
V gene: TRBV19
J gene: TRBJ1-2
clone size: .
CDR3 DNA: TGTGCCAGTACCCTTAGTAGGGGGCAGAACTATGGCTACACCTTC
CDR3 protein: CASTLSRGQNYGYTF

D gene: TRBD2
V gene: TRBV12-3/TRBV12-4
J gene: TRBJ2-5
clone size: many
CDR3 DNA: TGTGCCAGCAGTTGGAGACCGGGACTAGCAGGAGAGACCCAGTACTTC
CDR3 protein: CASSWRPGLAGETQYF

D gene: .
V gene: TRBV28
J gene: TRBJ1-2
clone size: few
CDR3 DNA: TGTGCCAGCAGTTTACAGACCTATGGCTACACCTTC
CDR3 protein: CASSLQTYGYTF

D gene: .
V gene: TRBV5-6
J gene: TRBJ2-7
clone size: .
CDR3 DNA: TGTGCCAGCAGCTTCGGGAGCTCCTACGAGCAGTACTTC
CDR3 protein: CASSFGSSYEQYF

D gene: .
V gene: TRBV11-2
J gene: TRBJ1-1
clone size: few
CDR3 DNA: TGTGCCAGCAGCCGAGCCTCAGGGAAGGACACTGAAGCTTTCTTT
CDR3 protein: CASSRASGKDTEAFF

D gene: TRBD2
V gene: TRBV4-3
J gene: TRBJ2-7
clone size: .
CDR3 DNA: TGCGCCAGCAGCCAAGAAGCGGGACTTTCCTACGAGCAGTACTTC
CDR3 protein: CASSQEAGLSYEQYF

D gene: .
V gene: TRBV7-9
J gene: TRBJ2-1
clone size: .
CDR3 DNA: TGTGCCAGCAGCCCCGCAGCTACGTATGAGCAGTTCTTC
CDR3 protein: CASSPAATYEQFF

D gene: .
V gene: TRBV29-1
J gene: TRBJ2-7
clone size: many
CDR3 DNA: TGCAGCGTTAAACAGCCGCCCTACGAGCAGTACTTC
CDR3 protein: CSVKQPPYEQYF

D gene: TRBD1
V gene: TRBV7-2
J gene: TRBJ1-6
clone size: many
CDR3 DNA: TGTGCCAGCAGCTCGCCCTCAGGGGGGATCTATAATTCACCCCTCCACTTT
CDR3 protein: CASSSPSGGIYNSPLHF

D gene: .
V gene: TRBV29-1
J gene: TRBJ2-5
clone size: few
CDR3 DNA: TGCAGCGTTGAAGGCAGGGAATATAGGACCCAGTACTTC
CDR3 protein: CSVEGREYRTQYF

D gene: .
V gene: TRBV7-9
J gene: TRBJ2-7
clone size: once
CDR3 DNA: TGTGCCAGCAGGCCAGGGGAGGGATTTGACGAGCAGTACTTC
CDR3 protein: CASRPGEGFDEQYF

D gene: .
V gene: TRBV12-3/TRBV12-4
J gene: TRBJ1-6
clone size: many
CDR3 DNA: TGTGCCAGCAGTTTATTCAGCCAAACACCCCTCCACTTT
CDR3 protein: CASSLFSQTPLHF

D gene: TRBD2
V gene: TRBV29-1
J gene: TRBJ2-1
clone size: .
CDR3 DNA: TGCAGCGTTGAAGAGCCCACTAGCGGGGGGGCCTATGAGCAGTTCTTC
CDR3 protein: CSVEEPTSGGAYEQFF

D gene: .
V gene: TRBV6-1
J gene: TRBJ2-7
clone size: few
CDR3 DNA: TGTGCCAGCAGCGTCGAGGCCTTCGGAGAGCAGTACTTC
CDR3 protein: CASSVEAFGEQYF